The rows below give T cell receptor beta chains drawn from one sample of a study of blood T cell repertoires in COVID-19. Profiling relied on immunoSEQ multiplex PCR, and the TCRdb table lists in-frame clones only, not all of them. The table has 240,000 or so clones, about 73% seen once. Material for sequencing was peripheral blood. The receptors here all came from a woman older than 75 with acute or convalescent COVID-19. CDR3s include the opening cysteine and the closing phenylalanine or tryptophan. The D gene is left open where the match is weak.

V gene	J gene	D gene	CDR3 protein	CDR3 DNA
TRBV7-2	TRBJ2-2	TRBD1	CASSLGGTGTGELFF	TGTGCCAGCAGTCTAGGGGGGACAGGGACTGGGGAGCTGTTTTTT
TRBV11-2	TRBJ1-2	TRBD1	CASSLAGQYGYTF	TGTGCCAGCAGCTTAGCGGGACAGTATGGCTACACCTTC
TRBV4-3	TRBJ1-1	TRBD1	CASSQYTGTENTEAFF	TGCGCCAGCAGCCAATACACCGGGACAGAGAACACTGAAGCTTTCTTT
TRBV4-2	TRBJ2-1	NA	CASSQDFRGSGSYNEQFF	TGTGCCAGCAGCCAAGATTTCCGGGGGTCGGGCTCCTACAATGAGCAGTTCTTC
TRBV6-5	TRBJ1-1	NA	CASSPQMNTEAFF	TGTGCCAGCAGCCCCCAGATGAACACTGAAGCTTTCTTT
TRBV3-1/TRBV3-2	TRBJ2-5	TRBD2	CASSQSASGRETQYF	TGTGCCAGCAGCCAATCTGCTAGCGGGCGCGAGACCCAGTACTTC
TRBV11-3	TRBJ2-7	TRBD2	CASSLPRLAGDPINFYEQYF	TGTGCCAGCAGCTTACCCCGACTAGCGGGAGACCCTATCAATTTTTACGAGCAGTACTTC
TRBV7-9	TRBJ2-2	NA	CASSLARVATGELFF	TGTGCCAGCAGCTTAGCCAGGGTCGCTACCGGGGAGCTGTTTTTT
TRBV7-7	TRBJ2-1	NA	CASSPDNGGSSYNEQFF	TGTGCCAGCAGCCCCGATAATGGGGGCAGCTCCTACAATGAGCAGTTCTTC
TRBV19	TRBJ1-3	NA	CASSAPTLSGNTIYF	TGTGCCAGTAGTGCACCGACACTGTCTGGAAACACCATATATTTT